This T cell receptor (beta chain) originates from a study of T cells after posttransplantation cyclophosphamide. Study observations and caveats: TRB clonality was highly associated with recipient CMV seropositivity and reactivation. Blood and skin or GI T cell repertoires showed limited TRB overlap.

This clone was picked up a small number of times. Its antigen is unidentified. Method: immunoSEQ multiplex PCR; TCRdb's copy keeps in-frame clones and lacks some. Singletons are absent from the sample, which has tens of thousands of clones. This related bone marrow graft donor gave peripheral blood on the day of marrow donation. V gave up 4 bases and J gave up 8 bases, with 11 bases separating them. The CDR3 covers 13 residues. The sample taken for sequencing was PBMCs. The clonotype was recovered from a man younger than 45 in good health and a related stem cell transplant donor. This rearrangement joins TRBV12-3 or TRBV12-4 to TRBJ2-2; D unresolved. The DNA of the CDR3 is TGTGCCAGCAGTTCCCGTATATTAGGGGAGCTGTTTTTT. Translation: CASSSRILGELFF.